This T cell receptor beta chain was identified in a study of T cell repertoires in cytomegalovirus infection. Notes on the study in general: HLA-C-restricted TCR beta clonotypes specific for CMV led the ex vivo response.

The germline V gene has CDR1 SGHVS and CDR2 FNYEAQ. This CDR3 region has 15 residues. Trimming removed 3 bases at V and 4 bases at J, with 15 bases between. A single record per CDR3 protein comes from TCRdb applying MiXCR to the reads. The repertoire consists of fewer than 550,000 distinct CDR3 sequences, with roughly 31% occurring once and the leading ten covering roughly an eighth. Ten or more counts support this clonotype. Its matching antigen is unknown. The sequence derives from a human donor in good health (CMV status not recorded). Some clones in this sample may be carry-over from other donors' samples. The sample consisted of PBMCs. This sequence joins TRBV7-6 and TRBJ1-2; D not resolved. The CDR3 is CASSFGREIGYGYTF. DNA of the CDR3: TGTGCCAGCAGCTTTGGACGGGAAATCGGCTATGGCTACACCTTC.